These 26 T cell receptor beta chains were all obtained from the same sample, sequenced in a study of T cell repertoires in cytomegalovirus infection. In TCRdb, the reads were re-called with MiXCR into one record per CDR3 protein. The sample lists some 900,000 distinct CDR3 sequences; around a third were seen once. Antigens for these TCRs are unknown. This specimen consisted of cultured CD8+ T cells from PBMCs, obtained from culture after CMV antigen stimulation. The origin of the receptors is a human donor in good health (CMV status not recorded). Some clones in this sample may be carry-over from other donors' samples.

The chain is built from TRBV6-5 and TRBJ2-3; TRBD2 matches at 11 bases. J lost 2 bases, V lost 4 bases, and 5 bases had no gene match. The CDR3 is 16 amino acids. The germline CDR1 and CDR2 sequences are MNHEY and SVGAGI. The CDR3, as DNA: TGTGCCAGCAGTTCCCAACTAGCGGGGGTCACAGATACGCAGTATTTT. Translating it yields CASSSQLAGVTDTQYF.

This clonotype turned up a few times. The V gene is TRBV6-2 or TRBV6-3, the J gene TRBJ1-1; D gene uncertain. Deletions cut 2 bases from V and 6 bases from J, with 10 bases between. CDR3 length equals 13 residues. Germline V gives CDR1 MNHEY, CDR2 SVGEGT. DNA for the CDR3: TGTGCCAGCAGTTACGAAGTATGGTCTGAAGCTTTCTTT. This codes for CASSYEVWSEAFF.

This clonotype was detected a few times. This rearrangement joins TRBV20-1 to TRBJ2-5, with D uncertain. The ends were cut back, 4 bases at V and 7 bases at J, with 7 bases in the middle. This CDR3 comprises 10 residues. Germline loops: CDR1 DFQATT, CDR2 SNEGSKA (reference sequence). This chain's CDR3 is CSAKRGTQYF. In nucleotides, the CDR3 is TGCAGTGCTAAGAGAGGGACCCAGTACTTC.

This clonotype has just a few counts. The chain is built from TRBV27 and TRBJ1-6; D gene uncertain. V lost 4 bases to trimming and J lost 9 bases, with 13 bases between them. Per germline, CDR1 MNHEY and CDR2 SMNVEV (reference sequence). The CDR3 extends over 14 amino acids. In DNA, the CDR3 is TGTGCCAGCAGTTCCTTCCCCCGGGGTTCACCCCTCCACTTT. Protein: CASSSFPRGSPLHF.

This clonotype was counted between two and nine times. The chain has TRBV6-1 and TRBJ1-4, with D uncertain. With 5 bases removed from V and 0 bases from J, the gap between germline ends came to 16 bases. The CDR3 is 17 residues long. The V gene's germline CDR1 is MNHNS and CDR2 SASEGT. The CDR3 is CASSLTPYGATNEKLFF. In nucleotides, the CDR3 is TGTGCCAGCAGTCTCACCCCCTACGGTGCAACTAATGAAAAACTGTTTTTT.

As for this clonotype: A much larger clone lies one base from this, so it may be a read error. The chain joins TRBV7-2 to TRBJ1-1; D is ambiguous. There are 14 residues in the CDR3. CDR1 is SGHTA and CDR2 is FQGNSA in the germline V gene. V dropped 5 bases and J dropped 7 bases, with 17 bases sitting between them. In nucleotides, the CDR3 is TGTGCCAGCAGCGGGAGGAATGTAATGGTTGAAGCTTTCTTT. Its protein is CASSGRNVMVEAFF. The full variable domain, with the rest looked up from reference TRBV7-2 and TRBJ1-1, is GAGVSQSPSNKVTEKGKDVELRCDPISGHTALYWYRQSLGQGLEFLIYFQGNSAPDKSGLPSDRFSAERTGGSVSTLTIQRTQQEDSAVYLCASSGRNVMVEAFFGQGTRLTVV.

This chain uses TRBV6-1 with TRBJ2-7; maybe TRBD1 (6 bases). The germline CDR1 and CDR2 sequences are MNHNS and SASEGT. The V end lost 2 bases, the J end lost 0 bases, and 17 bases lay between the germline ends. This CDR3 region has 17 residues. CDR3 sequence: CASSESLWTESSYEQYV. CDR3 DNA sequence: TGTGCCAGCAGTGAAAGCCTTTGGACAGAGAGCTCCTACGAGCAGTACGTC.

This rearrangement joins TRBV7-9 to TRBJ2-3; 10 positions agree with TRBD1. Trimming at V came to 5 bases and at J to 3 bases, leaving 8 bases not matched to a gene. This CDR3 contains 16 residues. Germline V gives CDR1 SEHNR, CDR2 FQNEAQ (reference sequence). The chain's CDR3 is CASSPPGQGVTDTQYF. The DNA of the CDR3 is TGTGCCAGCAGCCCCCCAGGACAGGGGGTAACAGATACGCAGTATTTT. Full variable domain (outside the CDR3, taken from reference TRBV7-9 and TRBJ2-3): DTGVSQNPRHKITKRGQNVTFRCDPISEHNRLYWYRQTLGQGPEFLTYFQNEAQLEKSRLLSDRFSAERPKGSFSTLEIQRTEQGDSAMYLCASSPPGQGVTDTQYFGPGTRLTVL.

The CDR3 DNA reads as TGTGCCACCCACTTTTACAATGAGCAGTTCTTC. Its translation: CATHFYNEQFF. This chain connects TRBV6-2 or TRBV6-3 to TRBJ2-1, with D unresolved. Per the germline V gene, CDR1 is MNHEY and CDR2 is SVGEGT. Trimming removed 10 bases from V and 4 bases from J, with 8 bases in between. The CDR3 contains 11 residues.

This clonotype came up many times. The CDR3 here is CASSPKKTGLDQPQHF. CDR3 DNA sequence: TGTGCCAGCAGCCCCAAAAAGACAGGGCTAGATCAGCCCCAGCATTTT. V and J are TRBV7-6 and TRBJ1-5; 7 bases are a match to TRBD1. The CDR3 covers 16 residues. Trimming at V came to 5 bases and at J to 5 bases, leaving 12 bases not matched to a gene. Germline V gene data show CDR1 as SGHVS and CDR2 as FNYEAQ.

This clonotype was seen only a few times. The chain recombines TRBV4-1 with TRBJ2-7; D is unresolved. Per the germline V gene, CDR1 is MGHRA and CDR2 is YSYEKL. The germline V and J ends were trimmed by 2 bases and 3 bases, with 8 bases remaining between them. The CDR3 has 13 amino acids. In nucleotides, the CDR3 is TGCGCCAGCAGCCAAACCGAGGTCTACGAGCAGTACTTC. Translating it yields CASSQTEVYEQYF.

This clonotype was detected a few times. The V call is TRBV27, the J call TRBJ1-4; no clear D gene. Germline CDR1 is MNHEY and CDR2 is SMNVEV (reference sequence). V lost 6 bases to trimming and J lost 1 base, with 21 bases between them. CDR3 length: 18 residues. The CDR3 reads CASSPDESGAVTNEKLFF. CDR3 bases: TGTGCCAGCAGCCCCGACGAATCAGGAGCCGTAACTAATGAAAAACTGTTTTTT.

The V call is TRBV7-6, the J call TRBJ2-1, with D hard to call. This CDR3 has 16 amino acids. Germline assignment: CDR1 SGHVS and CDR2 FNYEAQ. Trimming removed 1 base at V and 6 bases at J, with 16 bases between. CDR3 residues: CASSLGPSSAFNEQFF. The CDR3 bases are TGTGCCAGCAGCTTAGGTCCGAGCAGCGCTTTCAATGAGCAGTTCTTC.

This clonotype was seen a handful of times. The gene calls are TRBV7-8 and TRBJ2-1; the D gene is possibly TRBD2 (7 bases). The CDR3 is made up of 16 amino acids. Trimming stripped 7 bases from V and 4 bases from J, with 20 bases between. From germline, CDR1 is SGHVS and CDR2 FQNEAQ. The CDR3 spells CASTPGRGGAYNEQFF. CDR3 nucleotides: TGTGCCAGCACCCCCGGTAGAGGGGGGGCGTACAATGAGCAGTTCTTC.

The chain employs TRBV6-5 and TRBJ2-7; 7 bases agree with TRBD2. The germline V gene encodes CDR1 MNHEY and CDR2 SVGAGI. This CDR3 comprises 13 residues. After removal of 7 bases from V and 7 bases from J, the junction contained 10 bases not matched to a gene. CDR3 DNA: TGTGCCAGCACACACGGGGGGTCAGGTGAGCAGTACTTC. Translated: CASTHGGSGEQYF.

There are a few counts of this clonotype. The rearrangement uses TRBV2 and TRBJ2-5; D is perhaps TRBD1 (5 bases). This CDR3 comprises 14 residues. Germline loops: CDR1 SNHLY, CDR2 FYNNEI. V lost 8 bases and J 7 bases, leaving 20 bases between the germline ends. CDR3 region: CASYGAITPGTQYF. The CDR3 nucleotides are TGTGCCAGCTATGGGGCAATAACCCCAGGGACCCAGTACTTC.

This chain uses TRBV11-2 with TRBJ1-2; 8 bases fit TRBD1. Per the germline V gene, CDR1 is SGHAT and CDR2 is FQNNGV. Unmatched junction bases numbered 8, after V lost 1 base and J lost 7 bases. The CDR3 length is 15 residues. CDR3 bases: TGTGCCAGCAGCTTAGTAGGGGCAGGGGGCACTGGCTACACCTTC. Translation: CASSLVGAGGTGYTF.

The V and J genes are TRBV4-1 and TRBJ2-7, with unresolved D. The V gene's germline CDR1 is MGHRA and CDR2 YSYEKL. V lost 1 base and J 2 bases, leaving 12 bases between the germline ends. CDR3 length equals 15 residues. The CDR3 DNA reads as TGCGCCAGCAGCCAAGTAGAGGCGAGCGCCTACGAGCAGTACTTC. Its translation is CASSQVEASAYEQYF.

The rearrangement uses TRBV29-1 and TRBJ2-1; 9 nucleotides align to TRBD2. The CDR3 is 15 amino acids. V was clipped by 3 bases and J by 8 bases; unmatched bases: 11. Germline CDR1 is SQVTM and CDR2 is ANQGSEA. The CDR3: CSVELWAGGQDEQFF. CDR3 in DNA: TGCAGCGTTGAGCTGTGGGCGGGGGGGCAGGATGAGCAGTTCTTC.

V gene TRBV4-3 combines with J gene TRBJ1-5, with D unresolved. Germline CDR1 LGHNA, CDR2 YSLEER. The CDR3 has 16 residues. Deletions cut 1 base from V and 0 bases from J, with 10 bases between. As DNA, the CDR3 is TGCGCCAGCAGCCAAGGCACCAGCTATAGCAATCAGCCCCAGCATTTT. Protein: CASSQGTSYSNQPQHF.

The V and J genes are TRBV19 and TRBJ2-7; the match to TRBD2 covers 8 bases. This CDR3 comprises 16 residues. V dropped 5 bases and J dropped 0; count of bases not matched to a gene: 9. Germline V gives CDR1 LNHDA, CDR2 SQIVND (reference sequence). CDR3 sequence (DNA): TGTGCCAGTAGTCCACGCGGGGGGCGAAGCTCCTACGAGCAGTACTTC. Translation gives CASSPRGGRSSYEQYF.

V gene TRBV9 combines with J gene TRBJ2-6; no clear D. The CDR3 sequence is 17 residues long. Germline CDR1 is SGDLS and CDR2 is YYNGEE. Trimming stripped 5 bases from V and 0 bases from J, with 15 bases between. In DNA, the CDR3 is TGTGCCAGCAGATTGGGTGGTCCTAGCTCTGGGGCCAACGTCCTGACTTTC. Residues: CASRLGGPSSGANVLTF.

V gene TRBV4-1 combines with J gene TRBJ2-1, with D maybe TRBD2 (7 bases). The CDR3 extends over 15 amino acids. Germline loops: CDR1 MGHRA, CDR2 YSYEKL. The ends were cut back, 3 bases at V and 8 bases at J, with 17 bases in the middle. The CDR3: CASSQGGGGLDEQFF. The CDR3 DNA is TGCGCCAGCAGCCAGGGGGGAGGGGGGCTGGATGAGCAGTTCTTC.

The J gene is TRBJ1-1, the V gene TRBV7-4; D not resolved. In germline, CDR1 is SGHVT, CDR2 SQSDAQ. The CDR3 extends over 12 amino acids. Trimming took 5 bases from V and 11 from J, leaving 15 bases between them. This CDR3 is CASSPTVPRAFF. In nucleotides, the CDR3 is TGTGCCAGCAGCCCAACTGTTCCCAGGGCTTTCTTT.

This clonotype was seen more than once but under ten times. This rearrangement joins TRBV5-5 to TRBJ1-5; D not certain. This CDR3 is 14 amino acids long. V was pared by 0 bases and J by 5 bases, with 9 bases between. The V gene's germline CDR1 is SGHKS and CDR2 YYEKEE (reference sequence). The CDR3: CASSLGGFHQPQHF. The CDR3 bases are TGTGCCAGCAGCTTGGGCGGCTTCCATCAGCCCCAGCATTTT.

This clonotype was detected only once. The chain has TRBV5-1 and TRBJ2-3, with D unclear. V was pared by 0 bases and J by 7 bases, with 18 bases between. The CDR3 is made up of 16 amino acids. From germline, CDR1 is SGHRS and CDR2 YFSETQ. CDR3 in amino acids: CASSLDSPVQQHTQYF. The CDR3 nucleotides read TGCGCCAGCAGCTTGGACTCGCCAGTCCAACAACATACGCAGTATTTT.